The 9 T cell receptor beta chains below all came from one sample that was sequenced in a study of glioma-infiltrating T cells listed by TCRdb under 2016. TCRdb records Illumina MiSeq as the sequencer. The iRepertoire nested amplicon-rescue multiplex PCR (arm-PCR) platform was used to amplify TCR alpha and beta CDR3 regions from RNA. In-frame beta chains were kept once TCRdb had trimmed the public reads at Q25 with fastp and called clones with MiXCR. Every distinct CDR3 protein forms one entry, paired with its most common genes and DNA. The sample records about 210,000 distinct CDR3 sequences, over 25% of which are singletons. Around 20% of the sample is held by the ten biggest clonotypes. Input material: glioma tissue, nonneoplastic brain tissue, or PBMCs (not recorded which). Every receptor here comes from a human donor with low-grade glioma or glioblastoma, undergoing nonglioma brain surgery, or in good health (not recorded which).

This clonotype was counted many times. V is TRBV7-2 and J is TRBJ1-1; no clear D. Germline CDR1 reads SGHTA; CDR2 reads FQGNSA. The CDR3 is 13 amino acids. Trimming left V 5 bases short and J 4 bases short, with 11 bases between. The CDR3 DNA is TGTGCCAGCAGCCTTTACACGGCCACTGAAGCTTTCTTT. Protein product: CASSLYTATEAFF.

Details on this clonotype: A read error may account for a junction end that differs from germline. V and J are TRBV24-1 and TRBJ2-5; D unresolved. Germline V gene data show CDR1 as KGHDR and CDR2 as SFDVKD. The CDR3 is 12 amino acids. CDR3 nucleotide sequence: TGTGCCACCAGTGATTTGCTTGAGAACCAGTACTTC. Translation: CATSDLLENQYF.

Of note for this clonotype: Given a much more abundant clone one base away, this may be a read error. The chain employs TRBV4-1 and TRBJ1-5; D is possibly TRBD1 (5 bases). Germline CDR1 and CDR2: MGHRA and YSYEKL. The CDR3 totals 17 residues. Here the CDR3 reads CASRQDAGKSIGQPQHF. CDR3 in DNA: TGCGCCAGCAGACAAGATGCAGGGAAGAGTATAGGTCAGCCCCAGCATTTT.

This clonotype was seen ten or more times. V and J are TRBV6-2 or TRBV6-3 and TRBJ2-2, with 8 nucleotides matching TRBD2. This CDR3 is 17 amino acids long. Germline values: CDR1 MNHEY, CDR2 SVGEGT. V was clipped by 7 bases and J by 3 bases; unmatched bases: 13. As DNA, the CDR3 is TGTGCCAGCACCAGTTATAGTCTAGCGGGTTACACCGGGGAGCTGTTTTTT. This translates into CASTSYSLAGYTGELFF.

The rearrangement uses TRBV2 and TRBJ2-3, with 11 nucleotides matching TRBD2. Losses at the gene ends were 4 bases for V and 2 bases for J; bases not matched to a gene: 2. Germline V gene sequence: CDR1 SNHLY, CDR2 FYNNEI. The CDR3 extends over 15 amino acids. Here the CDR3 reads CASSGLAGPTDTQYF. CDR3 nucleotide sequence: TGTGCCAGCAGTGGACTAGCGGGACCCACAGATACGCAGTATTTT.

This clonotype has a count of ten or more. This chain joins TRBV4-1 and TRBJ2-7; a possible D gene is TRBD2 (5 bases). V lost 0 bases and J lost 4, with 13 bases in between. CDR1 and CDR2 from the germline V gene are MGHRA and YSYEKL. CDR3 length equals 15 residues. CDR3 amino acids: CASSQDTGFGYEQYF. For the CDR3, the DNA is TGCGCCAGCAGCCAAGATACGGGGTTTGGATACGAGCAGTACTTC.

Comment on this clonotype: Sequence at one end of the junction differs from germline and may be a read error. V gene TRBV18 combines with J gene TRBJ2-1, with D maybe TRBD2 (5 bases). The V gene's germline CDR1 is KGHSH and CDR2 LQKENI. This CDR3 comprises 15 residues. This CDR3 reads CASSPSARDSNERFF. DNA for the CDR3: TGTGCCAGCTCACCAAGCGCGAGGGATAGTAATGAGCGGTTCTTC.

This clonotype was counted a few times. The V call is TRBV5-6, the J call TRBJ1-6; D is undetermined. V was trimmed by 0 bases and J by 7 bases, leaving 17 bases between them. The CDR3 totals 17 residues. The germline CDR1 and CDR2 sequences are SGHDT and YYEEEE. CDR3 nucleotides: TGTGCCAGCAGCTTGGCCGGGCCCACCACGACCAATTCACCCCTCCACTTT. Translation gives CASSLAGPTTTNSPLHF.

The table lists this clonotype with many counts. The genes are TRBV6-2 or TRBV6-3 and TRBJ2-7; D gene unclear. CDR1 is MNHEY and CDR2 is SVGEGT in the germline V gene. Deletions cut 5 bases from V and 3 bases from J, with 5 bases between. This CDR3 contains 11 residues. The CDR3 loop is CASSPLYEQYF. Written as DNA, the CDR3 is TGTGCCAGCAGTCCCCTCTACGAGCAGTACTTC.